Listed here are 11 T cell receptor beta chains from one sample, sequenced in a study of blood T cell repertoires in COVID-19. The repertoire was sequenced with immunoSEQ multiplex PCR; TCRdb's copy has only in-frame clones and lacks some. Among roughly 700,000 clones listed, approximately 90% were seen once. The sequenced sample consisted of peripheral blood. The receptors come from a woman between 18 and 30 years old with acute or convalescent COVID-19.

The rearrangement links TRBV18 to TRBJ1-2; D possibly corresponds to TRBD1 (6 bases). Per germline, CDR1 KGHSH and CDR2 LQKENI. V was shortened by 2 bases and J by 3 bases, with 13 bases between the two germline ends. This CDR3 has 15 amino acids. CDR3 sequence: CASSPNPRQDYGYTF. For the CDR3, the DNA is TGTGCCAGCTCACCAAATCCACGACAGGACTATGGCTACACCTTC.

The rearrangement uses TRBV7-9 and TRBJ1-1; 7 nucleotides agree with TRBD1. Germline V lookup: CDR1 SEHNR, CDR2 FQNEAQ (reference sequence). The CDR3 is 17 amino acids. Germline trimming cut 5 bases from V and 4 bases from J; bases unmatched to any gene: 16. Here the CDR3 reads CASSPRQGAPSGTEAFF. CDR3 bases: TGTGCCAGCAGCCCACGACAGGGAGCCCCCTCTGGCACTGAAGCTTTCTTT.

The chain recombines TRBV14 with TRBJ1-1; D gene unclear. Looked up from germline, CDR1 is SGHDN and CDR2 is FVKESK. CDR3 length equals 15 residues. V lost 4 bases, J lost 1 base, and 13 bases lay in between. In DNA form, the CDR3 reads TGTGCCAGCAGCCTTGGACGGACTGGGAACACTGAAGCTTTCTTT. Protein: CASSLGRTGNTEAFF.

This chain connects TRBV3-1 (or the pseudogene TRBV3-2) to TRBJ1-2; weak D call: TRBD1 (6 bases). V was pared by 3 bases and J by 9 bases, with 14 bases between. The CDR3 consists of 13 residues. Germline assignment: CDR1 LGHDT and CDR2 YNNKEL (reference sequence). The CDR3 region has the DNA TGTGCCAGCAGCCATCGGGGGGGGGCAAGCTACACCTTC. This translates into CASSHRGGASYTF.

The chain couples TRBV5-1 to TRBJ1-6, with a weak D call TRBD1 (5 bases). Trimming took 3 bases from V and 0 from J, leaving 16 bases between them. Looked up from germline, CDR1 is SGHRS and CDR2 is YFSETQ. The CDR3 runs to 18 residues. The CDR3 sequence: CASSSRDSWLSYNSPLHF. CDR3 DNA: TGCGCCAGCAGCTCCCGGGACTCCTGGCTCTCCTATAATTCACCCCTCCACTTT.

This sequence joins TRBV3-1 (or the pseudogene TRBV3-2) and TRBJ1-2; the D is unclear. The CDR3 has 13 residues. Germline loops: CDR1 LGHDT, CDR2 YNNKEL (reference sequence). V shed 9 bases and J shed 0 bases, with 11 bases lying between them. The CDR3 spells CARRVAPNYGYTF. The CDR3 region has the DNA TGTGCCAGGAGGGTGGCCCCTAACTATGGCTACACCTTC.

CDR3 nucleotides: TGTGCCAGCAGTGAATTTTTCAAGGCCAGGGACAGGGAGGAAAAACTGTTTTTT. Translation gives CASSEFFKARDREEKLFF. The genes are TRBV25-1 and TRBJ1-4; 9 bases are shared with TRBD1. The CDR3 consists of 18 residues. With 1 base clipped from V and 8 bases from J, the junction kept 14 bases outside the gene matches. Germline CDR1 reads MGHDK; CDR2 reads SYGVNS.

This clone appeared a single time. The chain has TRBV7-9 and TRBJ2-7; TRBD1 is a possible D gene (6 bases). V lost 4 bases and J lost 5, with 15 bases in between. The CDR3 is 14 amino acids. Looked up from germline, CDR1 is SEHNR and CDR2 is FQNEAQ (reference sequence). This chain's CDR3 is CASSSSRGWDEQYF. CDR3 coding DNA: TGTGCCAGCAGCTCAAGCAGGGGCTGGGACGAGCAGTACTTC. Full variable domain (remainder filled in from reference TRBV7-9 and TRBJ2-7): DTGVSQNPRHKITKRGQNVTFRCDPISEHNRLYWYRQTLGQGPEFLTYFQNEAQLEKSRLLSDRFSAERPKGSFSTLEIQRTEQGDSAMYLCASSSSRGWDEQYFGPGTRLTVT.

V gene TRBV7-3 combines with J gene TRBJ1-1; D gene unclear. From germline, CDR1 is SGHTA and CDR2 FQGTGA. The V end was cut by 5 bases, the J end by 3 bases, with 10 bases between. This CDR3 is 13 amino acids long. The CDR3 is CASSTGEDTEAFF. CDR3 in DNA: TGTGCCAGCAGCACCGGGGAAGACACTGAAGCTTTCTTT.

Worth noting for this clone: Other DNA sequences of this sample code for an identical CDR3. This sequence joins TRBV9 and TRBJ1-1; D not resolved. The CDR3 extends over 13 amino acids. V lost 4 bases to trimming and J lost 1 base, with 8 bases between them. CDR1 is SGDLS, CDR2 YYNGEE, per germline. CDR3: CASSPPGNTEAFF. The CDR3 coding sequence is TGTGCCAGCAGCCCCCCGGGGAACACTGAAGCTTTCTTT.

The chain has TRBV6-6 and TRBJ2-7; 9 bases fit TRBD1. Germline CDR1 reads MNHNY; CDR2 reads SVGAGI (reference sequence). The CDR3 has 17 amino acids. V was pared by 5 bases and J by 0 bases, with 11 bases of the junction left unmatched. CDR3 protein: CASSPLTGGYTSYEQYF. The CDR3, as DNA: TGTGCCAGCAGTCCTCTCACAGGGGGCTATACCTCCTACGAGCAGTACTTC.